Listed here are 29 T cell receptor beta chains from one sample, sequenced in a study of identical twins. MiXCR was run by TCRdb on the 5' RACE reads, yielding one entry per CDR3 protein. Among under 900,000 distinct CDR3 sequences, around 12% were seen once, and the ten largest hold about 1.6%. The same specimen was also included in a second study, on yellow fever vaccine responses in identical twins.

The sample consisted of PBMCs. Receptor source: a woman under 30 in good health.

This clonotype has at least ten counts. The junction shows a germline mismatch at one end, possibly a read error. The V call is TRBV5-1, the J call TRBJ2-2; D gene unclear. In germline, CDR1 is SGHRS, CDR2 YFSETQ. This CDR3 comprises 13 residues. This CDR3 reads CASSALGTGELFF. The CDR3 coding sequence is TGTGCCAGCAGCGCCCTGGGCACCGGGGAGCTGTTTTTT.

In this sample, this clonotype turned up a few times. The V call is TRBV25-1, the J call TRBJ2-7; D is uncertain. V lost 1 base and J lost 3, with 13 bases in between. The CDR3 consists of 15 residues. Looked up from germline, CDR1 is MGHDK and CDR2 is SYGVNS. DNA for the CDR3: TGTGCCAGCAGTGAATTTTCAGGCCCTATCTACGAGCAGTACGTC. Its protein is CASSEFSGPIYEQYV.

The chain employs TRBV6-1 and TRBJ2-1, with D perhaps matching TRBD2 (6 bases). Germline CDR1 and CDR2: MNHNS and SASEGT. The CDR3 totals 15 residues. The V end lost 6 bases, the J end lost 7 bases, and 19 bases lay between the germline ends. The CDR3 sequence: CASSSPDYPTNEQFF. Written as DNA, the CDR3 is TGTGCCAGCAGCTCTCCGGACTACCCGACGAATGAGCAGTTCTTC.

This clonotype turned up a few times. This chain links TRBV24-1 with TRBJ2-1; D remains ambiguous. Germline CDR1 is KGHDR and CDR2 is SFDVKD. V lost 5 bases and J 3 bases, leaving 16 bases between the germline ends. The CDR3 covers 16 residues. The CDR3 region is CATSGDGRSYYNEQFF. In DNA form, the CDR3 reads TGTGCCACCAGTGGTGACGGACGGAGCTACTACAATGAGCAGTTCTTC.

V gene TRBV12-3 or TRBV12-4 combines with J gene TRBJ2-6; D perhaps matches TRBD1 (6 bases). CDR3 size: 17 residues. Trimming removed 5 bases at V and 1 base at J, with 15 bases between. CDR3 DNA sequence: TGTGCCAGCAGTGGAGGACAGCCTAGATCTGGGGCCAACGTCCTGACTTTC. This translates into CASSGGQPRSGANVLTF.

This clonotype was detected only a few times. This rearrangement joins TRBV20-1 to TRBJ2-3; no clear D. Trimming cost V 3 bases and J 3 bases, with 7 bases left between them. CDR3 size: 12 residues. Germline-derived CDR1 and CDR2 are DFQATT and SNEGSKA (reference sequence). The CDR3 spells CSASWRTDTQYF. The CDR3 DNA sequence: TGCAGTGCTAGTTGGCGGACAGATACGCAGTATTTT.

This clonotype appeared a few times. V and J are TRBV11-3 and TRBJ2-7; D gene ambiguous. The CDR3 loop spans 15 amino acids. Germline CDR1 SGHNT, CDR2 YENEEA. V lost 2 bases to trimming and J lost 1 base, with 12 bases between them. CDR3 DNA: TGTGCCAGCAGCTTATTGCCAGACCCATCCTACGAGCAGTACTTC. Its translation is CASSLLPDPSYEQYF.

This clonotype was observed a handful of times. This chain connects TRBV9 to TRBJ2-1; 9 bases map to TRBD2. J was trimmed by 3 bases and V by 0 bases; bases with no gene match: 7. Germline CDR1 reads SGDLS; CDR2 reads YYNGEE. The CDR3 extends over 17 amino acids. As DNA, the CDR3 is TGTGCCAGCAGCGTAGCTTTGACTAGCGGCAACTACAATGAGCAGTTCTTC. This gives the protein CASSVALTSGNYNEQFF.

The chain employs TRBV2 and TRBJ1-1; no definite D call. V lost 5 bases, J lost 3 bases, and 7 bases lay in between. Germline V gives CDR1 SNHLY, CDR2 FYNNEI. This CDR3 is built from 12 residues. CDR3 in amino acids: CASSREDTEAFF. DNA for the CDR3: TGTGCCAGCAGTAGGGAGGACACTGAAGCTTTCTTT.

The chain joins TRBV12-3 or TRBV12-4 to TRBJ2-4; a possible D gene is TRBD2 (6 bases). CDR3 length: 15 amino acids. The V end lost 6 bases, the J end lost 1 base, and 13 bases lay between the germline ends. The CDR3 sequence: CASSPGDLAKNIQYF. CDR3 DNA sequence: TGTGCCAGCAGCCCGGGAGATTTGGCCAAAAACATTCAGTACTTC.

This clonotype was observed a few times. The chain has TRBV20-1 and TRBJ2-7; D is unresolved. Germline V lookup: CDR1 DFQATT, CDR2 SNEGSKA (reference sequence). V was clipped by 0 bases and J by 1 base, with 10 bases between them. The CDR3 spans 14 residues. CDR3 region: CSAREVRRSYEQYF. The CDR3 nucleotides read TGCAGTGCTAGAGAGGTCCGGCGGTCCTACGAGCAGTACTTC.

This chain joins TRBV20-1 and TRBJ2-7, with 11 bases aligning to TRBD2. V lost 6 bases, J lost 0 bases, and 4 bases stayed unmatched. The CDR3 covers 14 residues. CDR1 and CDR2 (germline): DFQATT, SNEGSKA (reference sequence). The DNA for the CDR3 is TGCAGTGCAGTAGCGGGAGGGAGCTCCTACGAGCAGTACTTC. It specifies CSAVAGGSSYEQYF.

This clonotype was observed a few times. The rearrangement uses TRBV11-1 and TRBJ2-3; 8 bases map to TRBD1. This CDR3 region has 18 residues. Per the germline V gene, CDR1 is SGHAT and CDR2 is FQDESV (reference sequence). The V gene end was trimmed by 3 bases and the J gene end by 0 bases; junction bases not matched to a gene: 11. CDR3 region: CASSLPISGTGSTDTQYF. CDR3 nucleotide sequence: TGTGCCAGCAGCTTGCCCATATCCGGGACAGGAAGCACAGATACGCAGTATTTT.

The gene calls are TRBV4-2 and TRBJ2-3; TRBD2 agrees at 10 bases. Per the germline V gene, CDR1 is LGHNA and CDR2 is YNFKEQ. This CDR3 has 16 residues. The V and J ends lost 1 base and 3 bases, in that order; junction bases with no gene match: 4. The CDR3 sequence is CASSQATSGVTDTQYF. CDR3 nucleotide sequence: TGTGCCAGCAGCCAAGCAACTAGCGGGGTTACAGATACGCAGTATTTT.

This clonotype was detected a few times. The CDR3 DNA follows: TGTGCCAGCAGCCCGACTAGCGGGAGAAACTACGAGCAGTACTTC. Its protein is CASSPTSGRNYEQYF. The chain carries TRBV12-3 or TRBV12-4 and TRBJ2-7, with 12 bases matching TRBD2. J gave up 3 bases and V 6 bases, and 6 bases lay outside the gene matches. The CDR3 is made up of 15 amino acids.

This clonotype was detected a few times. The chain carries TRBV7-8 and TRBJ1-1, with no clear D. The CDR3 contains 15 residues. V lost 1 base and J lost 1, with 10 bases in between. Germline V lookup: CDR1 SGHVS, CDR2 FQNEAQ. For the CDR3, the DNA is TGTGCCAGCAGCTTAGAAGTTGAACCGAACACTGAAGCTTTCTTT. Protein: CASSLEVEPNTEAFF.

V is TRBV18 and J is TRBJ2-1, with D perhaps given as TRBD1 or TRBD2 (5 bases each). Germline CDR1 reads KGHSH; CDR2 reads LQKENI. The CDR3 contains 15 residues. V shed 3 bases and J shed 6 bases, with 15 bases lying between them. CDR3 amino acids: CASSPGTGPPNEQFF. CDR3 in DNA: TGTGCCAGCTCACCCGGGACGGGGCCCCCCAATGAGCAGTTCTTC.

Of note for this clonotype: At one end, the junction sequence differs from germline, possibly due to a read error. This chain links TRBV9 with TRBJ2-7; 7 nucleotides line up with TRBD2. The V gene's germline CDR1 is SGDLS and CDR2 YYNGEE. The CDR3 has 16 residues. This chain's CDR3 is CASSVGVAGVSSEQYF. In nucleotides, the CDR3 is TGTGCCAGCAGCGTAGGGGTCGCGGGAGTCTCCTCCGAGCAGTACTTC.

This chain connects TRBV12-3 or TRBV12-4 to TRBJ1-2; TRBD1 matches 8 bases. Trimming took 9 bases from V and 6 from J; bases not matched to a gene: 9. The CDR3 runs to 13 residues. CDR3 coding DNA: TGTGCCAGTAGTCTCGGACAGGGACATGGCTACACCTTC. This encodes CASSLGQGHGYTF.

This clonotype was recorded once. The chain carries TRBV7-6 and TRBJ2-5; D gene unclear. CDR3 size: 16 residues. V gave up 1 base and J gave up 0 bases, with 12 bases separating them. Germline V gene sequence: CDR1 SGHVS, CDR2 FNYEAQ. This chain's CDR3 is CASSLGSWQNQETQYF. DNA of the CDR3: TGTGCCAGCAGCTTAGGCAGTTGGCAGAACCAAGAGACCCAGTACTTC.

In its sample, this clonotype was seen a few times. The V call is TRBV6-1, the J call TRBJ1-4; 8 bases map to TRBD1. The CDR3 sequence is 14 residues long. The ends lost 6 bases at V and 7 bases at J; junction bases unmatched: 7. Germline V gives CDR1 MNHNS, CDR2 SASEGT. The CDR3 sequence is CASSRTGFREKLFF. The CDR3 DNA is TGTGCCAGCAGCCGGACAGGGTTCCGTGAAAAACTGTTTTTT.

The J gene is TRBJ1-1, the V gene TRBV20-1; no definite D call. With 3 bases removed from V and 1 base from J, the gap between germline ends came to 9 bases. The CDR3 loop spans 13 amino acids. Germline V gene data show CDR1 as DFQATT and CDR2 as SNEGSKA (reference sequence). CDR3 region: CSASLTANTEAFF. CDR3 DNA sequence: TGCAGTGCTAGCCTAACAGCGAACACTGAAGCTTTCTTT.

This chain uses TRBV20-1 with TRBJ1-1, with 7 bases matching TRBD1. The CDR3 contains 14 residues. The V gene's germline CDR1 is DFQATT and CDR2 SNEGSKA (reference sequence). J gave up 6 bases and V 3 bases, and 10 bases lay outside the gene matches. CDR3 DNA sequence: TGCAGTGCTAGCCGGCCGGGACAGAGGGCTGAAGCTTTCTTT. Translated, it gives CSASRPGQRAEAFF.

In this sample, this clonotype turned up once. This may come from a read error, since a much larger clone is one base off. The V call is TRBV11-2, the J call TRBJ2-1, with 8 nucleotides matching TRBD2. Germline trimming cut 4 bases from V and 3 bases from J; bases unmatched to any gene: 5. This CDR3 has 15 amino acids. The germline V gene encodes CDR1 SGHAT and CDR2 FQNNGV. In DNA form, the CDR3 reads TGTGCCAGCAGCTCTCCAGCGGGGGACTACAATGAGCAGTTCTTC. It translates to CASSSPAGDYNEQFF.

This clonotype was picked up a small number of times. This chain's CDR3 is CASTRGPVGGNTIYF. The CDR3 coding sequence is TGCGCCAGCACCCGAGGGCCTGTGGGAGGAAACACCATATATTTT. J is TRBJ1-3 and V is TRBV4-1; D not certain. Germline CDR1 reads MGHRA; CDR2 reads YSYEKL. The CDR3 loop spans 15 amino acids. V was pared by 7 bases and J by 4 bases, with 17 bases between.

This clonotype was seen repeatedly, ten times or more. The rearrangement joins TRBV4-2 to TRBJ2-3; maybe TRBD2 (5 bases). Germline CDR1 is LGHNA and CDR2 is YNFKEQ. The CDR3 is 16 amino acids. The V and J ends lost 2 bases and 0 bases respectively, with 12 bases between them. The CDR3 DNA sequence: TGTGCCAGCAGCCAAATAACGGGAACTAGCACAGATACGCAGTATTTT. Translation gives CASSQITGTSTDTQYF.

This clonotype was recorded a few times. The chain combines TRBV6-1 with TRBJ2-5, with D tentatively TRBD2 (6 bases). The CDR3 loop spans 14 amino acids. CDR1 is MNHNS and CDR2 is SASEGT in the germline V gene. The V end was cut by 5 bases, the J end by 5 bases, with 15 bases between. CDR3 protein: CASSRQVRGETQYF. Here the CDR3 DNA reads TGTGCCAGCAGTCGTCAAGTCCGGGGGGAGACCCAGTACTTC.

This chain connects TRBV12-3 or TRBV12-4 to TRBJ2-5; no firm D call. The CDR3 runs 14 residues. The V end was cut by 2 bases, the J end by 5 bases, with 12 bases between. The chain's CDR3 is CASSLRPPGETQYF. CDR3 DNA sequence: TGTGCCAGCAGTTTACGGCCCCCTGGGGAGACCCAGTACTTC.

This clonotype was counted at least ten times. This chain connects TRBV28 to TRBJ2-1; 10 bases agree with TRBD2. The CDR3 runs to 15 residues. J gave up 2 bases and V 4 bases, and 2 bases lay outside the gene matches. Germline V gene sequence: CDR1 MDHEN, CDR2 SYDVKM. The CDR3 sequence is CASSSGLAAYNEQFF. The CDR3 DNA follows: TGTGCCAGCAGTTCAGGACTAGCGGCCTACAATGAGCAGTTCTTC.